Following are 12 T cell receptor beta chains from one sample sequenced in a study of human T cells and chemical hapten exposure. Time point described: patch test 2, 6 weeks after DPC sensitization. As for treatment: therapeutic diphenylcyclopropenone sensitization with weekly scalp DPC. MiXCR, run by TCRdb on the RACE reads, gives a single entry per CDR3 protein. Here the sample spans tens of thousands of distinct CDR3 sequences, 3% to 4% being singletons. Sequenced material: whole blood, taken in connection with sensitization to the hapten diphenylcyclopropenone (DPC). The receptors were sampled from a middle-aged man with alopecia areata. Some clones in this sample may be carry-over from other donors' samples.

This clonotype was detected a few times. This chain uses TRBV7-2 with TRBJ1-4; 9 bases align to TRBD1. This CDR3 has 14 amino acids. J gave up 8 bases and V 5 bases, and 6 bases lay outside the gene matches. The germline gives CDR1 SGHTA, CDR2 FQGNSA. Written as DNA, the CDR3 is TGTGCCAGCAGCCCACAGGGGGCAGGCGAAAAACTGTTTTTT. This translates into CASSPQGAGEKLFF.

This clonotype was observed many times. V is TRBV10-3 and J is TRBJ1-1; TRBD1 aligns across 7 bases. Looked up from germline, CDR1 is ENHRY and CDR2 is SYGVKD. This CDR3 has 16 residues. The V and J ends lost 5 bases and 0 bases, in that order; junction bases with no gene match: 9. The CDR3 region is CAISNREGGMNTEAFF. For the CDR3, the DNA is TGTGCCATCAGTAACAGGGAAGGGGGCATGAACACTGAAGCTTTCTTT.

In the case of this clonotype: Being one base from a much bigger clone, this may be a read error. V is TRBV28 and J is TRBJ2-7, with 10 bases matching TRBD2. Germline V CDR1 and CDR2: MDHEN, SYDVKM. V lost 6 bases to trimming and J lost 6 bases; unmatched junction nucleotides: 11. The CDR3 extends over 15 amino acids. For the CDR3, the DNA is TGTGCCAGCAGCAGAACCCTAGCGGGAGTCTGCGAGCAGTACTTC. As protein: CASSRTLAGVCEQYF. The full variable domain, completed using reference TRBV28 and TRBJ2-7, is DVKVTQSSRYLVKRTGEKVFLECVQDMDHENMFWYRQDPGLGLRLIYFSYDVKMKEKGDIPEGYSVSREKKERFSLILESASTNQTSMYLCASSRTLAGVCEQYFGPGTRLTVT.

This clonotype was observed at least ten times. This sequence joins TRBV6-5 and TRBJ2-7, with 7 bases lining up with TRBD2. The CDR3 loop spans 14 amino acids. The ends lost 6 bases at V and 0 bases at J; junction bases unmatched: 5. CDR1 and CDR2 from the germline V gene are MNHEY and SVGAGI. The CDR3 DNA sequence: TGTGCCAGCAGCGGGGGAGGGAGCTCCTACGAGCAGTACTTC. It specifies CASSGGGSSYEQYF.

The sample holds many counts of this clonotype. This chain joins TRBV29-1 and TRBJ2-2; TRBD1 matches at 12 bases. Losses at the gene ends were 4 bases for V and 7 bases for J; bases not matched to a gene: 7. CDR1 and CDR2 from the germline V gene are SQVTM and ANQGSEA. This CDR3 contains 15 residues. The CDR3 DNA reads as TGCAGCGTTGCCAGGGACAGGGGGCGAGGCGGGGAGCTGTTTTTT. Residues: CSVARDRGRGGELFF.

This clonotype was recorded many times. This rearrangement joins TRBV12-3 or TRBV12-4 to TRBJ2-3; the match to TRBD1 covers 10 bases. The junction had 8 bases not matched to a gene; V was cut back by 7 bases and J by 4 bases. The CDR3 sequence is 15 residues long. CDR3 protein: CASIPGQGPADTQYF. The CDR3 DNA is TGTGCCAGCATCCCGGGACAGGGGCCCGCAGATACGCAGTATTTT.

Concerning this clonotype itself: A much more abundant neighbour one base away suggests this may be a read error. CDR3 bases: TGTGCCAGCTGTTCCGCCGGGACTGGTTACTACGAGAAGTACTTC. This gives the protein CASCSAGTGYYEKYF. The rearrangement joins TRBV28 to TRBJ2-7, with a tentative D call TRBD2 (6 bases). The CDR3 is 15 amino acids. CDR1 and CDR2 (germline): MDHEN, SYDVKM.

Many counts were recorded for this clonotype. The chain links TRBV5-4 to TRBJ1-6; D possibly corresponds to TRBD1 (5 bases). Trimming took off 0 bases at V and 8 bases at J, with 9 bases between the two ends. Germline CDR1 SGHNT, CDR2 YYREEE (reference sequence). CDR3 size: 14 residues. The CDR3 DNA sequence: TGTGCCAGCAGCTTGGCATTGGGGGATTCACCCCTCCACTTT. This sequence encodes CASSLALGDSPLHF.

This clonotype was picked up many times. This CDR3 reads CASSLIGMGQSNSPLHF. In DNA, the CDR3 is TGTGCCAGCAGTTTAATCGGCATGGGACAGAGTAATTCACCCCTCCACTTT. The chain couples TRBV28 to TRBJ1-6; 7 bases match TRBD1. Germline V gene lookup returns CDR1 MDHEN and CDR2 SYDVKM. J gave up 6 bases and V 2 bases, and 10 bases lay outside the gene matches. The CDR3 is 17 residues long. The full variable domain, rest sourced from reference TRBV28 and TRBJ1-6, is DVKVTQSSRYLVKRTGEKVFLECVQDMDHENMFWYRQDPGLGLRLIYFSYDVKMKEKGDIPEGYSVSREKKERFSLILESASTNQTSMYLCASSLIGMGQSNSPLHFGNGTRLTVT.

This clonotype has only a few counts. The chain employs TRBV12-3 or TRBV12-4 and TRBJ2-6; D tentatively fits TRBD1 or TRBD2 (6 bases each). The length of the CDR3 is 16 residues. The V and J ends lost 4 bases and 3 bases respectively, with 13 bases between them. The CDR3 loop reads CASSSQQGGGANVLTF. The CDR3 DNA reads TGTGCCAGCAGTTCTCAACAGGGAGGTGGGGCCAACGTCCTGACTTTC.

The chain carries TRBV20-1 and TRBJ1-1; no clear D. V was shortened by 5 bases and J by 1 base, with 17 bases between the two germline ends. CDR1 is DFQATT, CDR2 SNEGSKA, per germline (reference sequence). This CDR3 contains 15 residues. In DNA form, the CDR3 reads TGCAGTGCTTCCCGGATGGGCCTCGGGAACACTGAAGCTTTCTTT. Protein: CSASRMGLGNTEAFF.

This clonotype was counted ten times or more. The V call is TRBV28, the J call TRBJ1-5, with a weak D call TRBD1 (5 bases). The germline V gene has CDR1 MDHEN and CDR2 SYDVKM. V gave up 4 bases and J gave up 1 base, with 14 bases separating them. There are 16 residues in the CDR3. CDR3 DNA sequence: TGTGCCAGCAGTTCGGGGGGAGGGCAGAGCAATCAGCCCCAGCATTTT. Translated, it gives CASSSGGGQSNQPQHF.